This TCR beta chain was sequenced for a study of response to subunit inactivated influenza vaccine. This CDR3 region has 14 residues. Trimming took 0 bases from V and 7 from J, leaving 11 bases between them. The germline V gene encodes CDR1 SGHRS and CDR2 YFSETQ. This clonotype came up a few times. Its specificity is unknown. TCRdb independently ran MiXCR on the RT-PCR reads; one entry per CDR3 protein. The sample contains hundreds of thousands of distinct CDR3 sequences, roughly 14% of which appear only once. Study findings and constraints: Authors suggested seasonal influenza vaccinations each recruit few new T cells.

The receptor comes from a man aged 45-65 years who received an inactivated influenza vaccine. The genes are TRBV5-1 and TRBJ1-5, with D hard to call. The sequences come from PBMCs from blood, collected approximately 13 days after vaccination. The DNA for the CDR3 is TGCGCCAGCAGCTTGGTTAGGGAGGGCCAGCCCCAGCATTTT. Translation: CASSLVREGQPQHF.